Shown below are 30 T cell receptor beta chains from a single sample sequenced in a study of blood T cell repertoires in COVID-19. Measured with immunoSEQ multiplex PCR; TCRdb has only the in-frame clones, and not every one. The sample has 130,000 to 150,000 clones, around 81% seen once. Sequenced: peripheral blood. The receptors were gathered from a woman aged 40 to 50 with active or convalescent COVID-19.

V is TRBV4-3 and J is TRBJ1-3; D remains unclear. V was pared by 0 bases and J by 3 bases, with 9 bases between. CDR1 is LGHNA and CDR2 is YSLEER in the germline V gene. The CDR3 is 15 residues long. The CDR3 DNA follows: TGCGCCAGCAGCCAAGAGATACTGCTTGGAAACACCATATATTTT. It codes for CASSQEILLGNTIYF.

The chain links TRBV7-9 to TRBJ2-3; TRBD2 agrees at 12 bases. Germline V lookup: CDR1 SEHNR, CDR2 FQNEAQ (reference sequence). With V trimmed by 1 base and J by 0 bases, 2 bases remained unmatched. The CDR3 extends over 17 amino acids. CDR3 in amino acids: CASSLGLAGVSTDTQYF. The CDR3 DNA is TGTGCCAGCAGCTTAGGACTAGCGGGAGTAAGCACAGATACGCAGTATTTT.

The V gene is TRBV6-5, the J gene TRBJ1-5, with a tentative D call TRBD1 (5 bases). CDR1 is MNHEY and CDR2 is SVGAGI in the germline V gene. The V end was cut by 7 bases, the J end by 2 bases, with 15 bases between. The CDR3 has 15 residues. CDR3 region: CASMGGRGRNQPQHF. CDR3 in DNA: TGTGCCAGCATGGGGGGACGGGGCCGCAATCAGCCCCAGCATTTT.

The J gene is TRBJ1-1, the V gene TRBV7-9; maybe TRBD1 (6 bases). CDR3 size: 17 residues. The germline V and J ends were trimmed by 5 bases and 1 base, with 20 bases remaining between them. Germline V gives CDR1 SEHNR, CDR2 FQNEAQ (reference sequence). DNA of the CDR3: TGTGCCAGCAGCCCCTATCCCAAGGACAGTTCGAACACTGAAGCTTTCTTT. Translated, it gives CASSPYPKDSSNTEAFF.

The chain's CDR3 is CASSSRGDSTNQPQHF. The CDR3 DNA follows: TGTGCCAGCAGCTCCCGTGGGGACAGTACCAATCAGCCCCAGCATTTT. This chain links TRBV11-2 with TRBJ1-5, with TRBD1 matching over 7 bases. The CDR3 consists of 16 residues. The germline V gene encodes CDR1 SGHAT and CDR2 FQNNGV. Trimming removed 4 bases from V and 3 bases from J; junction bases left unmatched: 9.

The chain combines TRBV3-1 (or the pseudogene TRBV3-2) with TRBJ1-2; D uncertain. Germline lookup yields CDR1 LGHDT and CDR2 YNNKEL (reference sequence). Between the trimmed V and J ends, which lost 3 bases and 6 bases, there was a span of 14 bases. CDR3 size: 14 residues. The CDR3 bases are TGTGCCAGCAGCCACCTGGACGGGGTTCATGGCTACACCTTC. It codes for CASSHLDGVHGYTF.

The J gene is TRBJ1-4, the V gene TRBV28; 9 bases match TRBD1. The trim removed 5 bases at V and 7 bases at J, leaving 8 bases unmatched. Looked up from germline, CDR1 is MDHEN and CDR2 is SYDVKM. CDR3 length equals 15 residues. The CDR3 sequence: CASSLAGQGGEKLFF. CDR3 sequence (DNA): TGTGCCAGCAGTCTCGCGGGACAGGGAGGTGAAAAACTGTTTTTT.

The chain joins TRBV28 to TRBJ2-2; 7 bases agree with TRBD2. The germline V gene has CDR1 MDHEN and CDR2 SYDVKM. This CDR3 has 13 amino acids. V lost 6 bases, J lost 4 bases, and 2 bases stayed unmatched. For the CDR3, the DNA is TGTGCCAGCAGCGGGAGGTCCACCGGGGAGCTGTTTTTT. This sequence encodes CASSGRSTGELFF.

This clone was recorded only once. This chain connects TRBV6-5 to TRBJ1-1, with D possibly being TRBD1 (6 bases). The CDR3 is made up of 13 amino acids. The germline V gene encodes CDR1 MNHEY and CDR2 SVGAGI. V was cut by 6 bases and J by 3 bases, with 11 bases left in between. CDR3 DNA sequence: TGTGCCAGCAGCAGACAGGTTTACACTGAAGCTTTCTTT. This codes for CASSRQVYTEAFF.

The chain combines TRBV19 with TRBJ2-7; 8 bases are shared with TRBD2. V trimming: 11 bases; J trimming: 3 bases; junction bases outside the gene matches: 9. This CDR3 comprises 13 residues. In germline, CDR1 is LNHDA, CDR2 SQIVND (reference sequence). The CDR3 nucleotides read TGTGCCTCAAGCGAGGCGGGGGGCTACGAGCAGTACTTC. Protein sequence: CASSEAGGYEQYF. Full variable domain (outside the CDR3, taken from reference TRBV19 and TRBJ2-7): DGGITQSPKYLFRKEGQNVTLSCEQNLNHDAMYWYRQDPGQGLRLIYYSQIVNDFQKGDIAEGYSVSREKKESFPLTVTSAQKNPTAFYLCASSEAGGYEQYFGPGTRLTVT.

The rearrangement joins TRBV7-2 to TRBJ1-2; no clear D. The V and J ends lost 1 base and 7 bases respectively, with 16 bases between them. This CDR3 is built from 15 residues. CDR1 and CDR2 from the germline V gene are SGHTA and FQGNSA. Here the CDR3 DNA reads TGTGCCAGCAGCTTAGATCGGTCGGGAGCGGGTGGCTACACCTTC. Its translation: CASSLDRSGAGGYTF.

The gene calls are TRBV28 and TRBJ2-7, with TRBD2 matching 10 bases. The CDR3 has 17 amino acids. The V and J ends lost 3 bases and 2 bases, in that order; junction bases with no gene match: 10. Per germline, CDR1 MDHEN and CDR2 SYDVKM. The DNA of the CDR3 is TGTGCCAGCAGTTTTCCGAGGCTAGCGGGAGCCCCCTACGAGCAGTACTTC. Its protein product is CASSFPRLAGAPYEQYF.

The V call is TRBV10-3, the J call TRBJ2-3; 10 positions agree with TRBD2. V was pared by 6 bases and J by 4 bases, with 7 bases of the junction left unmatched. Per the germline V gene, CDR1 is ENHRY and CDR2 is SYGVKD. This CDR3 contains 15 residues. The CDR3 loop is CAIRGERGGSDTQYF. CDR3 in DNA: TGTGCCATCAGGGGTGAGCGGGGGGGCTCAGATACGCAGTATTTT.

This rearrangement joins TRBV6-2 or TRBV6-3 to TRBJ2-1, with 8 bases that match TRBD2. The V segment lost 3 bases and the J segment 0 bases; nucleotides outside the gene matches: 10. Germline V CDR1 and CDR2: MNHEY, SVGEGT. This CDR3 region has 18 residues. The CDR3 region is CASSYYPEREYSYNEQFF. For the CDR3, the DNA is TGTGCCAGCAGTTATTATCCTGAGCGGGAGTACTCCTACAATGAGCAGTTCTTC.

The V and J genes are TRBV5-1 and TRBJ2-1, with D perhaps TRBD1 (7 bases). There are 14 residues in the CDR3. V lost 4 bases and J lost 4, with 12 bases in between. Germline CDR1 reads SGHRS; CDR2 reads YFSETQ. The CDR3 DNA is TGCGCCAGCAGCCCGGGGGACAGATACAATGAGCAGTTCTTC. It codes for CASSPGDRYNEQFF.

The chain uses TRBV7-9 and TRBJ2-7; 10 bases align to TRBD2. The germline V gene has CDR1 SEHNR and CDR2 FQNEAQ (reference sequence). There are 15 residues in the CDR3. Trimming at V came to 6 bases and at J to 2 bases, leaving 7 bases not matched to a gene. CDR3 DNA sequence: TGTGCCAGCAGACTAGCTAGCGGGGGAACCTACGAGCAGTACTTC. Protein: CASRLASGGTYEQYF.

The chain is built from TRBV9 and TRBJ2-7, with 15 bases matching TRBD2. V was clipped by 0 bases and J by 6 bases; unmatched bases: 16. The CDR3 is 20 residues long. From germline, CDR1 is SGDLS and CDR2 YYNGEE. The chain's CDR3 is CASSVGAGTSGRKGDSEQYF. The CDR3 nucleotides read TGTGCCAGCAGCGTAGGCGCCGGGACTAGCGGGAGGAAGGGAGACTCCGAGCAGTACTTC. The whole variable domain, remainder taken from reference TRBV9 and TRBJ2-7, is DSGVTQTPKHLITATGQRVTLRCSPRSGDLSVYWYQQSLDQGLQFLIQYYNGEERAKGNILERFSAQQFPDLHSELNLSSLELGDSALYFCASSVGAGTSGRKGDSEQYFGPGTRLTVT.

This clone came up once. The rearrangement uses TRBV28 and TRBJ1-1, with D perhaps matching TRBD1 (5 bases). Germline lookup yields CDR1 MDHEN and CDR2 SYDVKM. The CDR3 has 15 amino acids. With 1 base removed from V and 2 bases from J, the gap between germline ends came to 11 bases. DNA of the CDR3: TGTGCCAGCAGTTTATACCACGGGGGAAACACTGAAGCTTTCTTT. As protein: CASSLYHGGNTEAFF.

The chain carries TRBV6-6 and TRBJ1-2, with 9 nucleotides matching TRBD1. The CDR3 loop spans 16 amino acids. The junction had 11 bases not matched to a gene; V was cut back by 6 bases and J by 3 bases. Germline loops: CDR1 MNHNY, CDR2 SVGAGI (reference sequence). The CDR3 spells CASSLPPGQGHYGYTF. The CDR3 DNA follows: TGTGCCAGCAGCCTACCACCGGGACAGGGACACTATGGCTACACCTTC.

V usage is TRBV6-5 and J usage is TRBJ2-2, with TRBD1 matching over 9 bases. The trim removed 2 bases at V and 1 base at J, leaving 2 bases unmatched. Germline-derived CDR1 and CDR2 are MNHEY and SVGAGI. The CDR3 length is 16 residues. The CDR3 sequence: CASSYDRGMNTGELFF. The CDR3 DNA reads as TGTGCCAGCAGTTACGACAGGGGGATGAACACCGGGGAGCTGTTTTTT.

This clone was seen only a few times. The chain is built from TRBV10-1 and TRBJ2-1, with 7 nucleotides matching TRBD1. J was trimmed by 6 bases and V by 5 bases; bases with no gene match: 13. CDR1 and CDR2 from the germline V gene are WNHNN and SYGVQD (reference sequence). The CDR3 has 16 amino acids. Here the CDR3 DNA reads TGCGCCAGCAGTCCTGCTCAGGGGGTCCTCTCCAATGAGCAGTTCTTC. This gives the protein CASSPAQGVLSNEQFF.

V is TRBV18 and J is TRBJ1-2; D perhaps matches TRBD1 (5 bases). Per the germline V gene, CDR1 is KGHSH and CDR2 is LQKENI. V lost 6 bases, J lost 5 bases, and 13 bases lay in between. The CDR3 covers 13 residues. The CDR3 region has the DNA TGTGCCAGCTCCCCAGGGCCAACATATGGCTACACCTTC. It yields the protein CASSPGPTYGYTF.

The chain employs TRBV28 and TRBJ2-2, with 7 bases lining up with TRBD2. Germline CDR1 and CDR2: MDHEN and SYDVKM. J was trimmed by 4 bases and V by 2 bases; bases with no gene match: 7. CDR3 length: 16 amino acids. Written as DNA, the CDR3 is TGTGCCAGCAGTTTAAGGGGAGGGCTTGTCACCGGGGAGCTGTTTTTT. Protein sequence: CASSLRGGLVTGELFF.

This chain connects TRBV7-2 to TRBJ1-1, with D possibly TRBD1 on 5 matching bases. The V and J ends lost 10 bases and 1 base respectively, with 13 bases between them. The germline V gene encodes CDR1 SGHTA and CDR2 FQGNSA. CDR3 size: 13 residues. The CDR3 DNA reads TGTGCCACGGAAGGACAACCGAACACTGAAGCTTTCTTT. This sequence encodes CATEGQPNTEAFF.

The rearrangement joins TRBV28 to TRBJ2-7, with D perhaps TRBD1 (7 bases). V gave up 3 bases and J gave up 4 bases, with 13 bases separating them. The CDR3 is 14 residues long. Germline V gene data show CDR1 as MDHEN and CDR2 as SYDVKM. CDR3: CASSLRDSTYEQYF. The CDR3, as DNA: TGTGCCAGCAGTTTGCGGGACAGTACATACGAGCAGTACTTC.

This chain joins TRBV7-2 and TRBJ1-3; 8 bases map to TRBD1. V lost 4 bases to trimming and J lost 4 bases; unmatched junction nucleotides: 3. Germline values: CDR1 SGHTA, CDR2 FQGNSA. The CDR3 extends over 14 amino acids. CDR3 sequence reads: CASSSWDRGNTIYF. The CDR3 DNA is TGTGCCAGCAGCTCTTGGGACAGGGGAAACACCATATATTTT.

This chain joins TRBV27 and TRBJ1-5, with a weak D call TRBD1 (5 bases). Germline V gene lookup returns CDR1 MNHEY and CDR2 SMNVEV (reference sequence). V was trimmed by 6 bases and J by 0 bases, leaving 21 bases between them. This CDR3 is 18 amino acids long. CDR3 loop: CASSYYTTEPYSNQPQHF. As DNA, the CDR3 is TGTGCCAGCAGCTACTATACGACAGAACCATATAGCAATCAGCCCCAGCATTTT.

The chain recombines TRBV19 with TRBJ2-2; no clear D. The ends were cut back, 8 bases at V and 4 bases at J, with 8 bases in the middle. CDR1 and CDR2 (germline): LNHDA, SQIVND (reference sequence). The CDR3 is 12 amino acids. CDR3 bases: TGTGCCAGTCAAGCAGGCACCGGGGAGCTGTTTTTT. It specifies CASQAGTGELFF.

The genes are TRBV9 and TRBJ1-3; D is ambiguous. CDR3 size: 16 residues. V lost 1 base and J 1 base, leaving 12 bases between the germline ends. CDR1 is SGDLS, CDR2 YYNGEE, per germline. Here the CDR3 reads CASSVSASRSGNTIYF. The CDR3 nucleotides are TGTGCCAGCAGCGTATCCGCTTCTAGGTCTGGAAACACCATATATTTT. Full variable domain (rest looked up from reference TRBV9 and TRBJ1-3): DSGVTQTPKHLITATGQRVTLRCSPRSGDLSVYWYQQSLDQGLQFLIQYYNGEERAKGNILERFSAQQFPDLHSELNLSSLELGDSALYFCASSVSASRSGNTIYFGEGSWLTVV.

V gene TRBV24-1 combines with J gene TRBJ2-4, with D possibly matching TRBD2 (5 bases). The CDR3 spans 17 residues. Germline CDR1 KGHDR, CDR2 SFDVKD. The V end was cut by 2 bases, the J end by 0 bases, with 13 bases between. CDR3 nucleotides: TGTGCCACCAGTGATTCTGGGCTAGCCCAAGCCAAAAACATTCAGTACTTC. Translated: CATSDSGLAQAKNIQYF.